The rows below give T cell receptor beta chains drawn from one sample of a study of blood T cell repertoires in COVID-19. The repertoire was sequenced with immunoSEQ multiplex PCR; TCRdb's copy has only in-frame clones and lacks some. The sample yields 95,000 to 120,000 clones, roughly 85% seen once. Input material: peripheral blood. These receptors were taken from a human donor in a cohort sampled during active COVID-19. Both conserved end residues are part of each CDR3. Each record gives: V gene, J gene, D gene, clone size, CDR3 DNA, CDR3 protein. D genes are given only for firm matches. Not every row has a clone size; where given, it reads once, few, many or a size class.

TRBV6-4	TRBJ2-3	TRBD2	few	TGTGCCAGCAGTATTGCGGGGGGCGAGACAGATACGCAGTATTTT	CASSIAGGETDTQYF
TRBV6-6	TRBJ1-2	TRBD1	NA	TGTGCCAGCAGAGTTACAGGGGTTAACTATGGCTACACCTTC	CASRVTGVNYGYTF
TRBV3-1/TRBV3-2	TRBJ1-2	TRBD1	NA	TGTGCCAGCAGCCAAGTGGGACAGCTAAACTATGGCTACACCTTC	CASSQVGQLNYGYTF
TRBV15	TRBJ2-1	TRBD1	NA	TGTGCCACCAGCACCCCCGGGGACAGATCCTACAATGAGCAGTTCTTC	CATSTPGDRSYNEQFF
TRBV7-2	TRBJ1-1	NA	NA	TGTGCCAGCAGCCAACGACACTTAATGAACACTGAAGCTTTCTTT	CASSQRHLMNTEAFF
TRBV6-5	TRBJ1-1	TRBD1	once	TGTGCCAGCGGCCGGGACAGTGGGAACACTGAAGCTTTCTTT	CASGRDSGNTEAFF
TRBV4-2	TRBJ2-7	TRBD2	NA	TGTGCCAGCAGCCAAGAGGGGGAGGGGCTGTACGAGCAGTACTTC	CASSQEGEGLYEQYF
TRBV6-2/TRBV6-3	TRBJ1-5	NA	NA	TGTGCCAGCAGTAAGGAGCACCGGGGCAATCAGCCCCAGCATTTT	CASSKEHRGNQPQHF
TRBV9	TRBJ2-3	TRBD2	NA	TGTGCCAGCAGCCTAGGACTAGCTACAGATACGCAGTATTTT	CASSLGLATDTQYF
TRBV7-8	TRBJ2-3	TRBD2	once	TGTGCCAGCAGCACCGCTAGCGGGGTGGATACGCAGTATTTT	CASSTASGVDTQYF
TRBV12-3/TRBV12-4	TRBJ1-1	NA	NA	TGTGCCAGCAGTCCAGGGGCGTATGAAGCTTTCTTT	CASSPGAYEAFF
TRBV2	TRBJ2-1	TRBD1	NA	TGTGCCAGCAGTGACGGGACAGGGCGCGATGAGCAGTTCTTC	CASSDGTGRDEQFF
TRBV3-1/TRBV3-2	TRBJ2-1	TRBD1	NA	TGTGCCAGCAGCCGGGGACAGGGTGATAACAATGAGCAGTTCTTC	CASSRGQGDNNEQFF
TRBV12-3/TRBV12-4	TRBJ1-1	TRBD1	NA	TGTGCCAGCAGGGGGACAGTGAACACTGAAGCTTTCTTT	CASRGTVNTEAFF
TRBV6-2/TRBV6-3	TRBJ2-2	NA	NA	TGTGCCAGCAGTTACTCGAATTGGGCCACCGGGGAGCTGTTTTTT	CASSYSNWATGELFF
TRBV6-5	TRBJ2-5	NA	once	TGTGCCAGCAGTTACTCAACAGCTTTGTGGGAGACCCAGTACTTC	CASSYSTALWETQYF
TRBV2	TRBJ1-6	NA	NA	TGTGCCAGCGGCTCGCAGTCCCTTCTCTATAATTCACCCCTCCACTTT	CASGSQSLLYNSPLHF
TRBV19	TRBJ2-1	TRBD2	NA	TGTGCCAGCAAGAAGGGACTAGTTGGCGATGAGCAGTTCTTC	CASKKGLVGDEQFF
TRBV6-2/TRBV6-3	TRBJ2-3	TRBD2	NA	TGTGCCAGCAGTTACCTAGCGGGGAGCACAGATACGCAGTATTTT	CASSYLAGSTDTQYF
TRBV11-2	TRBJ1-6	NA	NA	TGTGCCAGCAGCTCGGACGGGGGTTCACCCCTCCACTTT	CASSSDGGSPLHF
TRBV9	TRBJ2-2	NA	NA	TGTGCCAGCAGCGTAGCCGGAGGGGTTACCGGGGAGCTGTTTTTT	CASSVAGGVTGELFF
TRBV27	TRBJ2-1	NA	NA	TGTGCCAGCAAGGGAGCGGACCTCTCCGGCAATGAGCAGTTCTTC	CASKGADLSGNEQFF
TRBV15	TRBJ2-4	NA	once	TGTGCCACCAGCAGAGGGGCCCGAGGCCGGGGCATTCAGTACTTC	CATSRGARGRGIQYF
TRBV5-5	TRBJ1-4	NA	NA	TGTGCCAGCAGCTTGCTCCTCTATGAAAAACTGTTTTTT	CASSLLLYEKLFF
TRBV12-3/TRBV12-4	TRBJ2-3	NA	NA	TGTGCCAGCAGTTTCAGGACAGATACGCAGTATTTT	CASSFRTDTQYF
TRBV10-3	TRBJ1-1	NA	NA	TGTGCCATCAGTGAGCGTGAGCTCGTTTTCTTT	CAISERELVFF
TRBV5-4	TRBJ1-1	NA	NA	TGTGCCAGCACCCCTGGTGGGGGGTTCACTGAAGCTTTCTTT	CASTPGGGFTEAFF
TRBV5-4	TRBJ2-3	TRBD2	NA	TGTGCCAGCAGCTCAACTAGCGGGGGGGCAGATACGCAGTATTTT	CASSSTSGGADTQYF
TRBV7-2	TRBJ1-6	NA	NA	TGTGCCAGCAGCTTAGCGGGGAGAGGTGATTCACCCCTCCACTTT	CASSLAGRGDSPLHF
TRBV4-1	TRBJ1-1	NA	NA	TGCGCCAGCAGCCAACTTCCCAAGGTGACCAGGGAAGAGGATGAAGCTTTCTTT	CASSQLPKVTREEDEAFF
TRBV28	TRBJ1-4	NA	NA	TGTGCCAGCAGTTCAGCCGGGGGTGACGATCGACTGTTTTTT	CASSSAGGDDRLFF
TRBV3-1/TRBV3-2	TRBJ2-7	NA	NA	TGTGCCAGCAGCCAGCCTACAGGGGAGGATTTGCACGAGCAGTACTTC	CASSQPTGEDLHEQYF
TRBV11-2	TRBJ2-3	TRBD1	once	TGTGCCAGCAGCTTGACAGGGTACACAGATACGCAGTATTTT	CASSLTGYTDTQYF
TRBV7-2	TRBJ2-7	NA	NA	TGTGCCAGCAGCTTAGCGTTCCGAGACTACGACGAGCAGTACTTC	CASSLAFRDYDEQYF
TRBV6-5	TRBJ1-1	NA	NA	TGTGCCAGCAGTTTGACCGGGACAAAGAACACTGAAGCTTTCTTT	CASSLTGTKNTEAFF
TRBV5-6	TRBJ2-6	NA	NA	TGTGCCAGCAGCCATTCCCCGGGGAAGGCTGGGGCCAACGTCCTGACTTTC	CASSHSPGKAGANVLTF
TRBV7-2	TRBJ2-2	TRBD2	NA	TGTGCCAGCAGCTTAGCCGGACTAGCGGGTGGGGAGCTGTTTTTT	CASSLAGLAGGELFF
TRBV10-3	TRBJ2-1	TRBD2	few	TGTGCCACACGGGGGGACTCCTACAATGAGCAGTTCTTC	CATRGDSYNEQFF
TRBV6-5	TRBJ1-1	NA	NA	TGTGCCAGCAGTTACTCGGAGGGGGGGAGCACTGAAGCTTTCTTT	CASSYSEGGSTEAFF
TRBV6-2/TRBV6-3	TRBJ2-2	TRBD2	NA	TGTGCCAGCAGTTCGAGCGGGGCAAGCACCGGGGAGCTGTTTTTT	CASSSSGASTGELFF
TRBV9	TRBJ2-1	TRBD2	NA	TGTGCCAGCAGCGTAGAAGCGGGGCTGAACAATGAGCAGTTCTTC	CASSVEAGLNNEQFF
TRBV19	TRBJ2-2	NA	NA	TGTGCCAGTAGTATCGCCCCCAGGCTTAACACCGGGGAGCTGTTTTTT	CASSIAPRLNTGELFF
TRBV10-3	TRBJ1-2	TRBD1	NA	TGTGCCATCAGTGATCGGGACAGATCTAACTATGGCTACACCTTC	CAISDRDRSNYGYTF
TRBV18	TRBJ1-6	NA	NA	TGTGCCAGCTCACCGACAGGTGAGAATTCACCCCTCCACTTT	CASSPTGENSPLHF
TRBV6-6	TRBJ1-2	NA	NA	TGTGCCAGCAGTTACGGGACAACCGGCTACACCTTC	CASSYGTTGYTF
TRBV27	TRBJ2-1	TRBD2	NA	TGTGCCAGCAGGGGACTAGCGGTATACAATGAGCAGTTCTTC	CASRGLAVYNEQFF
TRBV7-2	TRBJ1-6	NA	NA	TGTGCCAGCAGCCCGTCTGGGCCAACCTTAGGCTCCTATAATTCACCCCTCCACTTT	CASSPSGPTLGSYNSPLHF
TRBV10-3	TRBJ1-2	TRBD1	NA	TGTGCCATCAGGACAGGGTTGCCCGACTATGGCTACACCTTC	CAIRTGLPDYGYTF
TRBV14	TRBJ2-7	TRBD1	NA	TGTGCCAGCAGCCAAACCTTCCGGGACAGGGTGGGAGAGCAGTACTTC	CASSQTFRDRVGEQYF
TRBV3-1/TRBV3-2	TRBJ1-5	NA	NA	TGTGCCAGCAGCCAAGGGTGGGGCTTGGGGAATCAGCCCCAGCATTTT	CASSQGWGLGNQPQHF
TRBV5-1	TRBJ2-5	TRBD2	NA	TGCGCCAGCAGCTTTGCCCTAGCGGGGGTGAGGGAGACCCAGTACTTC	CASSFALAGVRETQYF
TRBV6-6	TRBJ1-1	TRBD1	NA	TGTGCCAGCAGTCCCGGGACAGGGGGCCCGAACACTGAAGCTTTCTTT	CASSPGTGGPNTEAFF
TRBV7-2	TRBJ1-6	TRBD1	few	TGTGCCAGCAGGGGTACAGGGGTTAATTCACCCCTCCACTTT	CASRGTGVNSPLHF
TRBV9	TRBJ1-5	TRBD1	NA	TGTGCCAGCAGCCCCGCAGGGACAGGGTTCAATCAGCCCCAGCATTTT	CASSPAGTGFNQPQHF
TRBV6-1	TRBJ1-6	NA	NA	TGTGCCAGCAGTGAAGTTGGCGGGACGGCTCGTTCACCCCTCCACTTT	CASSEVGGTARSPLHF
TRBV6-2/TRBV6-3	TRBJ1-5	NA	NA	TGTGCCAGCAGTTACTCAATCAGGGATGGACGGCCCCAGCATTTT	CASSYSIRDGRPQHF
TRBV30	TRBJ2-7	NA	NA	TGTGCCTGGAGTGTAGGGGCCTCAACCTACGAGCAGTACTTC	CAWSVGASTYEQYF
TRBV9	TRBJ1-6	NA	NA	TGTGCCAGCAGCGATGCGAGCGGACCCTATAATTCACCCCTCCACTTT	CASSDASGPYNSPLHF
TRBV18	TRBJ2-5	NA	NA	TGTGCCAGCTCACTCTCCGGGGGAGAGACCCAGTACTTC	CASSLSGGETQYF